This T cell receptor beta chain was identified during a study of T cells in Graves' hyperthyroidism and ophthalmopathy. Trimming cost V 5 bases and J 0 bases, with 11 bases left between them. CDR1 and CDR2 (germline): SGHTA, FQGNSA. This CDR3 spans 15 amino acids. There are many counts of this clonotype. Using RNA transcripts as the source, TCR beta CDR3 regions were amplified. An initial round of RT-PCR targeting the TCR CDR3 relied on the HTBI primer set. TCRdb processed the multiplex PCR reads anew with MiXCR; each CDR3 protein has one entry. Among more than 300,000 distinct CDR3 sequences, roughly 14% were seen once, and the ten largest hold around 20%.

V usage is TRBV7-2 and J usage is TRBJ2-1; D unclear. Sequencing input: blood. This sequence was found in a woman aged 25-40 years with Graves' ophthalmopathy. In nucleotides, the CDR3 is TGTGCCAGCAGCCTATCCTTCCGCTCCTACAATGAGCAGTTCTTC. This gives the protein CASSLSFRSYNEQFF.